Each of the 32 T cell receptor beta chains below was sequenced from the same sample in a study of cytomegalovirus exposure and HLA in healthy donors. Repertoires were generated with immunoSEQ multiplex PCR, while TCRdb's copy carries only in-frame clones and drops some. Here the sample spans more than 200,000 clones, more than 85% being singletons. The specimen was PBMCs. The receptors derive from a man between 18 and 29 years old in good health and CMV-seropositive.

This clone was counted a single time. The V call is TRBV10-3, the J call TRBJ2-2, with 9 bases identical to TRBD1. J lost 6 bases, V lost 4 bases, and 3 bases had no gene match. This CDR3 spans 14 amino acids. Germline V lookup: CDR1 ENHRY, CDR2 SYGVKD. The CDR3 here is CAISGDREAGELFF. In DNA, the CDR3 is TGTGCCATCAGTGGGGACAGGGAGGCCGGGGAGCTGTTTTTT.

This chain uses TRBV5-1 with TRBJ2-1; no reliable D call. The CDR3 extends over 15 amino acids. The ends were cut back, 2 bases at V and 5 bases at J, with 14 bases in the middle. Germline CDR1 is SGHRS and CDR2 is YFSETQ. CDR3 sequence: CASSFSPGGDNEQFF. CDR3 in DNA: TGCGCCAGCAGCTTTAGTCCAGGCGGCGACAATGAGCAGTTCTTC.

V is TRBV7-4 and J is TRBJ1-2; no firm D call. V shed 2 bases and J shed 6 bases, with 4 bases lying between them. Germline CDR1 is SGHVT and CDR2 is SQSDAQ. This CDR3 contains 11 residues. The CDR3 DNA reads as TGTGCCAGCAGCTTAAGGAATGGCTACACCTTC. Its translation: CASSLRNGYTF. The whole variable domain, remainder taken from reference TRBV7-4 and TRBJ1-2, is GAGVSQSPRYKVAKRGRDVALRCDSISGHVTLYWYRQTLGQGSEVLTYSQSDAQRDKSGRPSGRFSAERPERSVSTLKIQRTEQGDSAVYLCASSLRNGYTFGSGTRLTVV.

This chain joins TRBV6-5 and TRBJ2-5; D might be TRBD1 (5 bases). The germline CDR1 and CDR2 sequences are MNHEY and SVGAGI. V lost 6 bases, J lost 1 base, and 9 bases lay in between. This CDR3 is built from 13 residues. CDR3 in DNA: TGTGCCAGCAGATGGACACTCCAAGAGACCCAGTACTTC. This encodes CASRWTLQETQYF.

This clone was recorded only once. The chain is built from TRBV7-9 and TRBJ2-7, with a possible D match to TRBD1 (5 bases). The CDR3 covers 15 residues. Germline V gives CDR1 SEHNR, CDR2 FQNEAQ (reference sequence). The V end lost 5 bases, the J end lost 2 bases, and 16 bases lay between the germline ends. The CDR3 spells CASSARPGNTYEQYF. The CDR3 DNA sequence: TGTGCCAGCAGCGCTAGACCAGGGAACACCTACGAGCAGTACTTC.

This clone was counted a few times. The chain joins TRBV12-5 to TRBJ2-7; 8 positions agree with TRBD1. The CDR3 sequence is 15 residues long. The ends lost 1 base at V and 4 bases at J; junction bases unmatched: 6. Germline V gives CDR1 LGHNT, CDR2 FRNRAP. CDR3 region: CASGLGLGQVYEQYF. Here the CDR3 DNA reads TGTGCTAGTGGTTTGGGCCTGGGACAGGTTTACGAGCAGTACTTC.

The chain employs TRBV7-9 and TRBJ1-5, with D possibly matching TRBD1 (6 bases). The CDR3 is 15 residues long. Trimming took off 5 bases at V and 1 base at J, with 12 bases between the two ends. The germline gives CDR1 SEHNR, CDR2 FQNEAQ (reference sequence). This CDR3 reads CASSRDNLSNQPQHF. The CDR3 DNA reads as TGTGCCAGCAGCCGGGACAACCTCAGCAATCAGCCCCAGCATTTT.

The chain couples TRBV7-7 to TRBJ2-7, with D possibly TRBD1 on 7 matching bases. The CDR3 consists of 14 residues. Trimming took off 1 base at V and 3 bases at J, with 10 bases between the two ends. Germline assignment: CDR1 SSHAT and CDR2 FNYEAQ (reference sequence). The CDR3 nucleotides read TGTGCCAGCAGCTTAGGTCAGGGGGGCTACGAGCAGTACTTC. This gives the protein CASSLGQGGYEQYF.

The chain joins TRBV28 to TRBJ1-1; D is possibly TRBD1 (5 bases). This CDR3 region has 15 residues. With 3 bases removed from V and 7 bases from J, the gap between germline ends came to 18 bases. Germline CDR1 is MDHEN and CDR2 is SYDVKM. CDR3 residues: CASSFPYGTMNEAFF. CDR3 bases: TGTGCCAGCAGTTTTCCATATGGGACCATGAATGAAGCTTTCTTT.

The chain is built from TRBV11-3 and TRBJ1-5, with a tentative D call TRBD1 (5 bases). The length of the CDR3 is 16 residues. V shed 2 bases and J shed 0 bases, with 11 bases lying between them. Germline CDR1 is SGHNT and CDR2 is YENEEA. The CDR3 DNA is TGTGCCAGCAGCTTATATCGACAGTTTAGCAATCAGCCCCAGCATTTT. It specifies CASSLYRQFSNQPQHF.

The V call is TRBV27, the J call TRBJ1-1; TRBD1 matches at 8 bases. CDR1 is MNHEY, CDR2 SMNVEV, per germline (reference sequence). There are 14 residues in the CDR3. Losses at the gene ends were 3 bases for V and 6 bases for J; bases not matched to a gene: 6. CDR3 in DNA: TGTGCCAGCAGTTTTGACAGGGGATGGGCTGAAGCTTTCTTT. Amino acid sequence: CASSFDRGWAEAFF.

This clone was detected only a few times. The rearrangement links TRBV7-2 to TRBJ2-7; D is undetermined. V shed 3 bases and J shed 2 bases, with 11 bases lying between them. Germline V gene sequence: CDR1 SGHTA, CDR2 FQGNSA. This CDR3 has 14 amino acids. CDR3 nucleotides: TGTGCCAGCAGCTTCGGCAAACCTCCCTACGAGCAGTACTTC. Protein: CASSFGKPPYEQYF.

The chain employs TRBV2 and TRBJ2-5; 10 bases map to TRBD2. J was trimmed by 4 bases and V by 7 bases; bases with no gene match: 9. The CDR3 is 15 residues long. The germline V gene has CDR1 SNHLY and CDR2 FYNNEI. The CDR3 loop is CASIALAGVSETQYF. The CDR3 coding sequence is TGTGCCAGCATCGCTCTAGCGGGAGTTTCAGAGACCCAGTACTTC.

The chain has TRBV6-1 and TRBJ2-3; TRBD2 aligns across 8 bases. The CDR3 spans 16 residues. V lost 0 bases, J lost 3 bases, and 5 bases stayed unmatched. From germline, CDR1 is MNHNS and CDR2 SASEGT. The chain's CDR3 is CASSEALAEGTDTQYF. The DNA of the CDR3 is TGTGCCAGCAGTGAAGCACTAGCGGAGGGGACAGATACGCAGTATTTT.

This clone was counted a single time. CDR3 sequence reads: CASRSSRDTQYF. The CDR3 bases are TGTGCCAGCCGCTCCTCCCGGGATACGCAGTATTTT. V gene TRBV6-5 combines with J gene TRBJ2-3; D not certain. V was shortened by 8 bases and J by 6 bases, with 12 bases between the two germline ends. The germline V gene encodes CDR1 MNHEY and CDR2 SVGAGI. The CDR3 extends over 12 amino acids.

The V gene is TRBV11-2, the J gene TRBJ2-7, with D perhaps given as TRBD1 or TRBD2 (5 bases each). This CDR3 comprises 15 residues. V shed 4 bases and J shed 0 bases, with 13 bases lying between them. Germline CDR1 SGHAT, CDR2 FQNNGV. The CDR3 reads CASSSPLGVSYEQYF. The CDR3 coding sequence is TGTGCCAGCAGCTCACCGCTGGGGGTCTCCTACGAGCAGTACTTC.

The chain recombines TRBV18 with TRBJ2-2; D is ambiguous. CDR3 length equals 13 residues. CDR1 and CDR2 from the germline V gene are KGHSH and LQKENI. Trimming took 1 base from V and 6 from J, leaving 6 bases between them. CDR3 region: CASSPRNSGELFF. The CDR3 DNA is TGTGCCAGCTCACCACGAAACTCCGGGGAGCTGTTTTTT.

The genes are TRBV5-1 and TRBJ2-3, with 9 bases that match TRBD2. This CDR3 region has 16 residues. V lost 1 base, J lost 5 bases, and 8 bases stayed unmatched. CDR1 is SGHRS, CDR2 YFSETQ, per germline. The CDR3 region is CASSLRPSGDGDTQYF. The CDR3, as DNA: TGCGCCAGCAGCTTGCGCCCTAGCGGGGACGGAGATACGCAGTATTTT.

V and J are TRBV6-1 and TRBJ2-3; 8 nucleotides align to TRBD2. V lost 1 base and J lost 3; bases outside the gene matches: 9. CDR1 and CDR2 from the germline V gene are MNHNS and SASEGT. The CDR3 covers 17 residues. In DNA form, the CDR3 reads TGTGCCAGCAGTGAAGAAATGGGACTAGAGATTACAGATACGCAGTATTTT. Encoded protein: CASSEEMGLEITDTQYF.

The chain joins TRBV6-4 to TRBJ2-7; tentatively, D is TRBD2 (7 bases). This CDR3 region has 15 residues. CDR1 and CDR2 (germline): MRHNA, SNTAGT. Deletions cut 11 bases from V and 5 bases from J, with 25 bases between. CDR3 coding DNA: TGTGCCGCCAGCAGCCGGGGGGCAATCAGGAACGAGCAGTACTTC. Protein: CAASSRGAIRNEQYF.

This clone came up once. This chain uses TRBV19 with TRBJ2-7, with D perhaps matching TRBD2 (6 bases). Germline CDR1 LNHDA, CDR2 SQIVND (reference sequence). The CDR3 has 15 residues. With 3 bases removed from V and 4 bases from J, the gap between germline ends came to 16 bases. CDR3 sequence (DNA): TGTGCCAGTAGTATCGGTCACGGTGGAGGGTACGAGCAGTACTTC. Amino acids: CASSIGHGGGYEQYF.

The chain carries TRBV27 and TRBJ1-2; 7 nucleotides match TRBD1. J lost 4 bases, V lost 5 bases, and 10 bases had no gene match. CDR1 and CDR2 (germline): MNHEY, SMNVEV (reference sequence). The CDR3 spans 15 residues. This CDR3 is CASSRRQGTVYGYTF. DNA of the CDR3: TGTGCCAGCAGTCGACGACAGGGAACTGTCTATGGCTACACCTTC.

The chain recombines TRBV29-1 with TRBJ1-3; 9 bases match TRBD1. The CDR3 is 16 amino acids. CDR1 is SQVTM, CDR2 ANQGSEA, per germline. Germline trimming cut 4 bases from V and 2 bases from J; bases unmatched to any gene: 9. This chain's CDR3 is CSVVPGQGPAGNTIYF. The CDR3 DNA sequence: TGCAGCGTTGTACCCGGACAGGGGCCTGCTGGAAACACCATATATTTT.

The chain recombines TRBV6-5 with TRBJ1-4, with D possibly being TRBD1 (5 bases). This CDR3 is built from 14 residues. CDR1 and CDR2 (germline): MNHEY, SVGAGI. Between the trimmed V and J ends, which lost 2 bases and 3 bases, there was a span of 7 bases. The CDR3 reads CASSYGGSNEKLFF. In DNA, the CDR3 is TGTGCCAGCAGTTACGGGGGGTCTAATGAAAAACTGTTTTTT.

This chain joins TRBV4-2 and TRBJ2-7; TRBD1 matches at 10 bases. CDR1 and CDR2 (germline): LGHNA, YNFKEQ. There are 16 residues in the CDR3. Trimming cost V 0 bases and J 6 bases; bases outside gene matches: 8. The CDR3 DNA reads TGTGCCAGCAGCCAAGAAGGTGGGACAGGGGCCCCCGAGCAGTACTTC. Protein product: CASSQEGGTGAPEQYF.

The V call is TRBV7-9, the J call TRBJ1-5; no firm D call. The CDR3 loop spans 13 amino acids. Germline-derived CDR1 and CDR2 are SEHNR and FQNEAQ (reference sequence). V was shortened by 1 base and J by 6 bases, with 7 bases between the two germline ends. CDR3 amino acids: CASSLGLSQPQHF. The CDR3 nucleotides read TGTGCCAGCAGCTTAGGACTTTCTCAGCCCCAGCATTTT.

The V call is TRBV5-1, the J call TRBJ2-1, with 8 bases identical to TRBD2. Germline assignment: CDR1 SGHRS and CDR2 YFSETQ. The V segment lost 5 bases and the J segment 4 bases; nucleotides outside the gene matches: 8. This CDR3 has 15 amino acids. The CDR3 nucleotides are TGCGCCAGCAGGCCGACTAGCGTACAATACAATGAGCAGTTCTTC. This sequence encodes CASRPTSVQYNEQFF. The full variable domain, its missing parts supplied by reference TRBV5-1 and TRBJ2-1, is KAGVTQTPRYLIKTRGQQVTLSCSPISGHRSVSWYQQTPGQGLQFLFEYFSETQRNKGNFPGRFSGRQFSNSRSEMNVSTLELGDSALYLCASRPTSVQYNEQFFGPGTRLTVL.

The V and J genes are TRBV4-1 and TRBJ1-2, with D unclear. The CDR3 spans 15 residues. V lost 0 bases, J lost 1 base, and 9 bases lay in between. Germline V gene lookup returns CDR1 MGHRA and CDR2 YSYEKL. The DNA of the CDR3 is TGCGCCAGCAGCCAAGATCCTGGTATTAACTATGGCTACACCTTC. It specifies CASSQDPGINYGYTF.

This chain uses TRBV19 with TRBJ2-7, with D possibly matching TRBD2 (6 bases). The germline V gene encodes CDR1 LNHDA and CDR2 SQIVND (reference sequence). The CDR3 extends over 14 amino acids. V was clipped by 4 bases and J by 2 bases, with 12 bases between them. The CDR3 DNA sequence: TGTGCCAGTAGTACCCTGCGGGACCCCTACGAGCAGTACTTC. This encodes CASSTLRDPYEQYF.

V and J are TRBV6-5 and TRBJ1-1; unclear D gene. Between the trimmed V and J ends, which lost 5 bases and 6 bases, there was a span of 16 bases. This CDR3 spans 14 amino acids. Germline CDR1 reads MNHEY; CDR2 reads SVGAGI. The CDR3 is CASSPPRGMAEAFF. The DNA of the CDR3 is TGTGCCAGCAGTCCCCCGCGGGGTATGGCTGAAGCTTTCTTT.

The CDR3 nucleotides are TGTGCCAGCAGTCTCCGGGACAGGGGCAACTATGGCTACACCTTC. It translates to CASSLRDRGNYGYTF. The chain employs TRBV6-5 and TRBJ1-2, with TRBD1 identical over 10 bases. From germline, CDR1 is MNHEY and CDR2 SVGAGI. V lost 5 bases and J lost 2; bases outside the gene matches: 5. This CDR3 has 15 amino acids.

The chain joins TRBV7-2 to TRBJ2-1; 10 nucleotides align to TRBD2. In germline, CDR1 is SGHTA, CDR2 FQGNSA. This CDR3 is 15 amino acids long. Trimming removed 5 bases from V and 9 bases from J; junction bases left unmatched: 10. The CDR3, as DNA: TGTGCCAGCAGCCCCGCTAGCGGGAGAAGCGGTGAGCAGTTCTTC. Protein product: CASSPASGRSGEQFF.